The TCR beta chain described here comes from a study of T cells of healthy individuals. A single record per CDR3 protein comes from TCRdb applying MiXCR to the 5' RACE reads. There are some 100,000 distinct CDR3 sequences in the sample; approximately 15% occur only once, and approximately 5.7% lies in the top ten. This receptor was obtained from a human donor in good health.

DNA for the CDR3: TGTGCCACCAGTGATCCAGGAGAAAAACTGTTTTTT. Residues: CATSDPGEKLFF. The chain joins TRBV24-1 to TRBJ1-4; no clear D gene. V gave up 3 bases and J gave up 8 bases, with 6 bases separating them. The CDR3 sequence is 12 residues long. In germline, CDR1 is KGHDR, CDR2 SFDVKD.